This T cell receptor (beta chain) originates from a study of blood T cell repertoires in COVID-19. Study-level background: Donors in the United States, Italy and Spain gave samples during acute or convalescent COVID-19. The analysed material was cDNA or gDNA that came from T cells, B-cell-depleted T cells, or PBMCs.

In the original analysis: Reference gene primer amplification in the assay estimated nucleated cell counts. Clones were sequenced by immunoSEQ multiplex PCR, and TCRdb holds only the in-frame ones, with some missing. Clone size and the V and J calls come from that table; the DNA yielded D and trimming. The sample has about 150,000 clones; approximately 89% are singletons. This CDR3 is built from 14 residues. V shed 1 base and J 5 bases; nucleotides not matched to a gene: 3. The V gene's germline CDR1 is LGHDT and CDR2 YNNKEL (reference sequence). The receptor comes from a human donor in a cohort sampled during active COVID-19. Sequenced: peripheral blood. The chain recombines TRBV3-1 (or the pseudogene TRBV3-2) with TRBJ2-7; 9 positions agree with TRBD1. CDR3 nucleotide sequence: TGTGCCAGCAGCCAAGGGACAGGGGCACACGAGCAGTACTTC. Translating it yields CASSQGTGAHEQYF.